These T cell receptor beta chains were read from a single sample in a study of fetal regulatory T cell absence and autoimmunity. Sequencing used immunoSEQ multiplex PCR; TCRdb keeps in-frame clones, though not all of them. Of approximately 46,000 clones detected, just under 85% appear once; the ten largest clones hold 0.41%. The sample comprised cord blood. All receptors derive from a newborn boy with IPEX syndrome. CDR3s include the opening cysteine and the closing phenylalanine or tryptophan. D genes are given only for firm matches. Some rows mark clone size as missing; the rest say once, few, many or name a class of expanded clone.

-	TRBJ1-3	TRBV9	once	TGTGCCAGCAGCGTGGGGCTTTCAGGAAACACCATATATTTT	CASSVGLSGNTIYF
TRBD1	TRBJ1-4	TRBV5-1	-	TGCGCCAGCAGCCTCAACCCACAGGGGGCGCATAATGAAAAACTGTTTTTT	CASSLNPQGAHNEKLFF
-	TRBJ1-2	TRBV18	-	TGTGCCAGCTCACCCCCAGGGGCCTATGGCTACACCTTC	CASSPPGAYGYTF
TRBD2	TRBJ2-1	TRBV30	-	TGTGCCTGGAGTCCCGGACTAGTCCGTGAGCAGTTCTTC	CAWSPGLVREQFF
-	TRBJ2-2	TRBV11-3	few	TGTGCCAGCAGCGGCACCGGGGAGCTGTTTTTT	CASSGTGELFF
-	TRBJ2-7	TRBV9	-	TGTGCCAGCAGCCTCGACAGCTCCTACGAGCAGTACTTC	CASSLDSSYEQYF
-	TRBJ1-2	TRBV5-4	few	TGTGCCAGCAGCTTGGTCGGCGCCGGCGGTGGCTACACCTTC	CASSLVGAGGGYTF
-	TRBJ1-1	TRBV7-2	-	TGTGCCAGCAGCTTAGACGGCTGGACTGAAGCTTTCTTT	CASSLDGWTEAFF
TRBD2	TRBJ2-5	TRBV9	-	TGTGCCAGCAGCGTAGGTGCTAGCGGGGTGGGGGAGACCCAGTACTTC	CASSVGASGVGETQYF
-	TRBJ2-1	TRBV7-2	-	TGTGCCAGCAGCCGGGGGGCTAGTTACTACAATGAGCAGTTCTTC	CASSRGASYYNEQFF
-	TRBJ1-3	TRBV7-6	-	TGTGCCAGCAGCCTGGACGGAAACACCATATATTTT	CASSLDGNTIYF
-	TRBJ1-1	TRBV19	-	TGTGCCAGTAGTGCCATTATGTTCCGGAACACTGAAGCTTTCTTT	CASSAIMFRNTEAFF
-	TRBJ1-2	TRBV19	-	TGTGCCAGTAGTATTGATTCGGGGAGGAGGAAACTCGGCTATGGCTACACCTTC	CASSIDSGRRKLGYGYTF
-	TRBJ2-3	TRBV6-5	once	TGTGCCAGCAGTTACTCGGGCTCCACAGATACGCAGTATTTT	CASSYSGSTDTQYF
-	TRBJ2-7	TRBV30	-	TGTGCCTGGAGTGAGGGGGAGGGCCCCCGCTACGAGCAGTACTTC	CAWSEGEGPRYEQYF
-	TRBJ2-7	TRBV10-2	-	TGCGCCAGCAGTGACGTAGGGCCCTACGAGCAGTACTTC	CASSDVGPYEQYF
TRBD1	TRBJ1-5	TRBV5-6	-	TGTGCCAGCAGCTTTGGTTCCAGGGGGAAACAGCCCCAGCATTTT	CASSFGSRGKQPQHF
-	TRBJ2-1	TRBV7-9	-	TGTGCCAGCAGCCTGGGAGGAGATGAGCAGTTCTTC	CASSLGGDEQFF
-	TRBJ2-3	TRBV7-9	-	TGTGCCAGCAGCTTAAGGACGGTCCCCAGCACAGATACGCAGTATTTT	CASSLRTVPSTDTQYF
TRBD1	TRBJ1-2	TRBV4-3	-	TGCGCCAGCAGCCAAGTCCGCGGGACAGGGGCGCTCTATGGCTACACCTTC	CASSQVRGTGALYGYTF
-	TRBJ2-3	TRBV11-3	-	TGTGCCAGCAGCTTACGGGGACGAGTTAGCGTTATCACAGATACGCAGTATTTT	CASSLRGRVSVITDTQYF
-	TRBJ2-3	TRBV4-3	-	TGCGCCAGCAGCCAAGGTGGAGCCAGCACAGATACGCAGTATTTT	CASSQGGASTDTQYF
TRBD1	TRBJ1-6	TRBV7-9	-	TGTGCCAGCAGCTGGACAGGGGGGAATTCACCCCTCCACTTT	CASSWTGGNSPLHF
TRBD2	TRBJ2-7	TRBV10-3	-	TGTGCCATCAGTCCCGCTAGCGGGAAACGACCCTACGAGCAGTACTTC	CAISPASGKRPYEQYF
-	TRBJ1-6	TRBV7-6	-	TGTGCCAGCAGCCGCGACGGTATCTATAATTCACCCCTCCACTTT	CASSRDGIYNSPLHF
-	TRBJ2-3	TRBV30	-	TGTGCCTGGAGTGTGGGTAGCTCAAGCACAGATACGCAGTATTTT	CAWSVGSSSTDTQYF
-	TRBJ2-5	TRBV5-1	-	TGCGCCAGCAGCTTGTCGTCCAGCCAAGAGACCCAGTACTTC	CASSLSSSQETQYF
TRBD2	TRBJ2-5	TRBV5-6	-	TGTGCCAGCAGCTTGGGTGGGGGAGGGCAAGAGACCCAGTACTTC	CASSLGGGGQETQYF
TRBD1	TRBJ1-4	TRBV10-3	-	TGTGCCATCAGTCCCGAAGACAGGGAGGGTGAAAAACTGTTTTTT	CAISPEDREGEKLFF
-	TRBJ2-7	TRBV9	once	TGTGTCAGCAGCGGCGAGGGGAGGGAGCAGTACTTC	CVSSGEGREQYF
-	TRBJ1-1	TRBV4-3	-	TGCGCCAGCAGCCATATCTGGACGTCGACGCCGAACACTGAAGCTTTCTTT	CASSHIWTSTPNTEAFF
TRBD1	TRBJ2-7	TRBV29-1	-	TGCAGCGTTGAGGTCGAACAGGGGTACGAGCAGTACTTC	CSVEVEQGYEQYF
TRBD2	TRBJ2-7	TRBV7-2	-	TGTGCCAGCAGCTTAATGAGCGGGGGGGCCAACGAGCAGTACTTC	CASSLMSGGANEQYF
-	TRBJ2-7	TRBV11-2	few	TGTGCCAGCAGCTTAAGGCGCCGGTACGAGCAGTACTTC	CASSLRRRYEQYF
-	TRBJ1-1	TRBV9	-	TGTGCCAGCAGCGTAGATATTCATCGGAGGGCCACGACCGCTGAAGCTTTCTTT	CASSVDIHRRATTAEAFF
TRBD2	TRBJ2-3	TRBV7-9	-	TGTGCCAGCAGCTTACGGTATACTAGCGGGGGCACAGATACGCAGTATTTT	CASSLRYTSGGTDTQYF
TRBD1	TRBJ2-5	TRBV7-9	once	TGTGCCAGCAGCCCGAGGACAGGGAGGCTCCAAGAGACCCAGTACTTC	CASSPRTGRLQETQYF
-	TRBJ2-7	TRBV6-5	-	TGTGCCAGCAGCCAAGATGTTAATTCTTACGAGCAGTACTTC	CASSQDVNSYEQYF
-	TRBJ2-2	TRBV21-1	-	TGTGCCAGCAGCAACCTTGCGGGGGCCTCCACCGGGGAGCTGTTTTTT	CASSNLAGASTGELFF
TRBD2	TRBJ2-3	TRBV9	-	TGTGCCAGCAGCGCCCCGGGACTAGCGGAGCTTACGCAGTATTTT	CASSAPGLAELTQYF
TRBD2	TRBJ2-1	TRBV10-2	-	TGCGCCAGCGATACCGGGACTAGCGACTACAATGAGCAGTTCTTC	CASDTGTSDYNEQFF
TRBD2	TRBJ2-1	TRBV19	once	TGTGCCAGTAGTATAGGGAGACTAGCGGGCAATGAGCAGTTCTTC	CASSIGRLAGNEQFF
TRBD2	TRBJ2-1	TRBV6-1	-	TGTGCCAGCAGTGAAACACTAGCGGGAGGGTTGGCGCAGTTCTTC	CASSETLAGGLAQFF
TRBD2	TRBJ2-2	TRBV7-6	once	TGTGCCAGCAGCATGAGCGGGATGATCACCGGGGAGCTGTTTTTT	CASSMSGMITGELFF
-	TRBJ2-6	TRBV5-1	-	TGCGCCAGCAGCTACAGCTCTGGGGCCAACGTCCTGACTTTC	CASSYSSGANVLTF
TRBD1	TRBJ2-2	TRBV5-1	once	TGCGCCAGCAGCAGATTGGGCCCAGGAATGGCAGGGGGCGCTATTGCTGGGGAGCTGTTTTTT	CASSRLGPGMAGGAIAGELFF
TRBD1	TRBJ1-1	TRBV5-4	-	TGTGCCAGCAGCCTGGACAGGGGGCACGCTGAAGCTTTCTTT	CASSLDRGHAEAFF
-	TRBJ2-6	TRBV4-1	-	TGCGCCAGCCAGAGAGCGGAGAGCTCTGGGGCCAACGTCCTGACTTTC	CASQRAESSGANVLTF
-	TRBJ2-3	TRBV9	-	TGTGCCAGCAGCGTAAACGCCCGGCTAGCCCTACGCACAGATACGCAGTATTTT	CASSVNARLALRTDTQYF
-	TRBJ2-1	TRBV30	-	TGTGCCTGGAGTTTTGGACAGAGCTCCTACAATGAGCAGTTCTTC	CAWSFGQSSYNEQFF
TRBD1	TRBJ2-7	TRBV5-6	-	TGTGCCAGCAGCCGACAGGGGGGGCCAAGGCAGTACTTC	CASSRQGGPRQYF
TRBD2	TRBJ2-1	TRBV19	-	TGTGCCAGTAGTACCTGGACTAGCGGGGCGAGCTCCTACAATGAGCAGTTCTTC	CASSTWTSGASSYNEQFF
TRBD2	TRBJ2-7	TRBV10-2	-	TGCGCCAGCAGTGCTAGCGGGGGGGCCTACGAGCAGTACTTC	CASSASGGAYEQYF